This TCR beta chain is drawn from a study of T cell clonotyping in hematopoietic cell transplantation. Per germline, CDR1 MDHEN and CDR2 SYDVKM. The CDR3 is made up of 15 amino acids. Trimming stripped 7 bases from V and 3 bases from J, with 19 bases between. General study findings and limits: Pathologically expanded recipient clonotypes increased progressively from day 30 to day 180 as diversity fell. Few recipient clonotypes overlapped donors; over 95% were de novo at given depth.

For this clone: Its antigen is not known.

The method was immunoSEQ multiplex PCR; TCRdb's version includes in-frame clones alone and lacks a portion of them. The sample holds some 8,800 clones, more than 85% seen once. This chain links TRBV28 with TRBJ2-7, with TRBD2 as a possible D gene (5 bases). The material sequenced was PBMCs, taken 100 days after allogeneic stem cell transplant. The TCR sequence derives from a male patient aged 50 to 59 who had an allogeneic stem cell transplant from a related donor, so T cells may come from the graft donor. Some clones in this sample may be carry-over from other donors' samples. Written as DNA, the CDR3 is TGTGCCAGCAACACACCCGGGGAATCGGTCTACGAGCAGTACTTC. As protein: CASNTPGESVYEQYF.